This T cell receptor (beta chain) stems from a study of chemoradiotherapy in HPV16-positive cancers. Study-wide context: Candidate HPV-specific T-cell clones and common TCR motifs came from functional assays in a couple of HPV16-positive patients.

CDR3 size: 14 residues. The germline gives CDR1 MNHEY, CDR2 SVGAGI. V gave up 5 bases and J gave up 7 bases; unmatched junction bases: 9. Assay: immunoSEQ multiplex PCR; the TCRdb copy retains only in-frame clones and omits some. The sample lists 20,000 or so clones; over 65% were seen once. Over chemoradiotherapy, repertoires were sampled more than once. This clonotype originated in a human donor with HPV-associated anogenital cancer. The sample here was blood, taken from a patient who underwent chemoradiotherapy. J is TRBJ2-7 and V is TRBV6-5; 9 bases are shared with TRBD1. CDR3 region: CASSVPGQGVEQYF. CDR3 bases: TGTGCCAGCAGTGTCCCGGGACAGGGAGTAGAGCAGTACTTC.